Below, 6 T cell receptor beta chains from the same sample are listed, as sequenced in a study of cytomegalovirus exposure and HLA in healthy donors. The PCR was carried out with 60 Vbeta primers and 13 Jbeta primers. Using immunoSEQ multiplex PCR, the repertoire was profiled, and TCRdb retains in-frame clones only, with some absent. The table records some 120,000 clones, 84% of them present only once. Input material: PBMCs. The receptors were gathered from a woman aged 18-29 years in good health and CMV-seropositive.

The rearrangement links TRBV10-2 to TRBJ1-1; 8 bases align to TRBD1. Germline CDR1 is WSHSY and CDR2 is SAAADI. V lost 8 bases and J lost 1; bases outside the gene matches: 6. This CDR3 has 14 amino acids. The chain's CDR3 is CASRAGTGNTEAFF. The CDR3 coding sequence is TGCGCCAGCCGTGCTGGGACAGGGAACACTGAAGCTTTCTTT.

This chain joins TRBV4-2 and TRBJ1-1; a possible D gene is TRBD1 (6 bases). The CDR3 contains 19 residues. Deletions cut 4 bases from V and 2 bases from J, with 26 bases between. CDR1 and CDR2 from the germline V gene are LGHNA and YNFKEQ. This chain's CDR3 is CASSLNGAGGLGSNTEAFF. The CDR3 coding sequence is TGTGCCAGCAGCCTCAATGGGGCCGGGGGGCTGGGTTCCAACACTGAAGCTTTCTTT.

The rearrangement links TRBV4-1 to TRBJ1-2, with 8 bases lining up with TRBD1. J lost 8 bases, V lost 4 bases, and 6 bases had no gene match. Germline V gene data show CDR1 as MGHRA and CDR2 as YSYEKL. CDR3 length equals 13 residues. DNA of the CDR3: TGCGCCAGCAGCCTCGGACAGGGTGGAGGCTACACCTTC. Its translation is CASSLGQGGGYTF.

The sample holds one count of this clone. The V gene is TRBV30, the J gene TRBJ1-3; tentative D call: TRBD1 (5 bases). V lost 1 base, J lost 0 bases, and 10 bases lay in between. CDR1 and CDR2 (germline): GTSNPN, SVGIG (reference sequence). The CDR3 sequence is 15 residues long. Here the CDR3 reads CAWSGAGYSGNTIYF. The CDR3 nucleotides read TGTGCCTGGAGTGGGGCAGGGTACTCTGGAAACACCATATATTTT.

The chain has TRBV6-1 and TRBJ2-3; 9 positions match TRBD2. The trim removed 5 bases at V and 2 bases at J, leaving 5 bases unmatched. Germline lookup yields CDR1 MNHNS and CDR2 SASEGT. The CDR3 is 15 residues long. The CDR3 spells CASSRAGGSTDTQYF. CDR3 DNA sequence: TGTGCCAGCAGTCGAGCGGGGGGCTCCACAGATACGCAGTATTTT.

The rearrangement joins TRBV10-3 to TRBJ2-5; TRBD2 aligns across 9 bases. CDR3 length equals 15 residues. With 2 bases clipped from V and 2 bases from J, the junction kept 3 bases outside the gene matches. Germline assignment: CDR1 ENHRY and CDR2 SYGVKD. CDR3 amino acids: CAISEPTSGQETQYF. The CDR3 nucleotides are TGTGCCATCAGTGAGCCCACTAGCGGGCAAGAGACCCAGTACTTC.